This T cell receptor (beta chain) emerged from a study of blood T cells in healthy people across ages. For the second PCR, which ran for about 6 to 11 cycles, a sample-barcoded 5' primer and a J-beta primer mix were used. TCRdb fed the 5' RACE reads into MiXCR, producing one record per CDR3 protein. The table includes 1,800,000 or so distinct CDR3 sequences, around 42% detected once. V lost 7 bases and J lost 8, with 11 bases in between. Germline V gene data show CDR1 as SGHVS and CDR2 as FQNEAQ. This CDR3 spans 11 amino acids. The V call is TRBV7-8, the J call TRBJ1-2; D might be TRBD1 (5 bases). This clonotype was sampled from a human donor in good health. The sample taken for sequencing was blood. CDR3 loop: CASKGARGYTF. In DNA, the CDR3 is TGTGCCAGCAAAGGGGCGAGGGGCTACACCTTC.